This TCR beta chain was sequenced for a study of CD8 T cells in Susac syndrome. Random hexamers were used to reverse transcribe the RNA input (roughly 0.5 to 1 ug). Coverage of TCR beta CDR3 amplification by immunoSEQ multiplex PCR extended to 54 Vbeta and 13 Jbeta. MiXCR, run by TCRdb on the immunoSEQ multiplex PCR reads, gives a single entry per CDR3 protein. The data contain 150,000 or so distinct CDR3 sequences, just over 90% of them singletons. Overall study findings and caveats: As the study acknowledged, the number of individuals who were part of its TCR sequencing and HLA analysis was relatively small.

Germline V CDR1 and CDR2: LNHNV, YYDKDF (reference sequence). CDR3 length: 16 residues. Trimming cost V 0 bases and J 6 bases; bases outside gene matches: 6. The CD8+ and CD4+ T cells were negatively isolated, with the TEMRA cells enriched by FACS. For this clonotype: Its antigen is as yet unknown.

Sequencing was carried out using CD4+ T cells from PBMCs. This rearrangement joins TRBV15 to TRBJ2-3, with TRBD2 matching over 10 bases. The origin of this receptor is a human donor in good health. The CDR3 nucleotides read TGTGCCACCAGCAGAGATGGGGCTAGCGGGAGCGATACGCAGTATTTT. It codes for CATSRDGASGSDTQYF.